A single sample gave rise to the 23 T cell receptor beta chains below, sequenced in a study of neurological immune-mediated disorders. Using its own MiXCR run on the 5' RACE reads, TCRdb lists one record per CDR3 protein. The profile shows around 16,000 distinct CDR3 sequences, roughly 20% of them singletons. The sequenced sample consisted of PBMCs. The receptor source for this set is a man in his fifties or sixties in good health.

This clonotype was observed at least ten times. The chain employs TRBV20-1 and TRBJ2-3; no clear D. This CDR3 contains 13 residues. Germline V gene lookup returns CDR1 DFQATT and CDR2 SNEGSKA (reference sequence). The V and J ends lost 2 bases and 3 bases respectively, with 9 bases between them. Here the CDR3 DNA reads TGCAGTGCTAGAAAACTCACGACAGATACGCAGTATTTT. This codes for CSARKLTTDTQYF.

V and J are TRBV5-1 and TRBJ2-7, with a possible D match to TRBD1 (6 bases). Germline lookup yields CDR1 SGHRS and CDR2 YFSETQ. V lost 0 bases to trimming and J lost 3 bases, with 10 bases between them. This CDR3 spans 14 amino acids. CDR3 sequence (DNA): TGCGCCAGCAGCTTGGAGGGACACCTCTACGAGCAGTACTTC. Its protein is CASSLEGHLYEQYF.

Ten or more counts support this clonotype. The J gene is TRBJ1-1, the V gene TRBV2; 7 bases line up with TRBD1. Germline V lookup: CDR1 SNHLY, CDR2 FYNNEI. The CDR3 totals 14 residues. The trim removed 4 bases at V and 3 bases at J, leaving 5 bases unmatched. This CDR3 reads CASSVKGADTEAFF. The CDR3 nucleotides are TGTGCCAGCAGTGTGAAGGGGGCGGACACTGAAGCTTTCTTT.

V and J are TRBV4-1 and TRBJ1-2; no clear D. Trimming cost V 1 base and J 7 bases, with 16 bases left between them. Germline V gives CDR1 MGHRA, CDR2 YSYEKL. The CDR3 contains 15 residues. CDR3 in amino acids: CASSQASAPLGGYTF. The CDR3 bases are TGCGCCAGCAGCCAAGCGTCAGCCCCCTTGGGTGGCTACACCTTC.

This clonotype was counted ten times or more. The chain couples TRBV20-1 to TRBJ2-7; D possibly corresponds to TRBD1 (5 bases). This CDR3 is 12 amino acids long. V lost 6 bases and J 3 bases, leaving 12 bases between the germline ends. The germline CDR1 and CDR2 sequences are DFQATT and SNEGSKA (reference sequence). The CDR3 sequence is CSATGQGYEQYF. In nucleotides, the CDR3 is TGCAGTGCAACCGGCCAGGGCTACGAGCAGTACTTC.

Judged by abundance, this clonotype is medium-sized. The chain uses TRBV29-1 and TRBJ2-3; TRBD2 might be the D (5 bases). The germline V gene has CDR1 SQVTM and CDR2 ANQGSEA. Trimming left V 4 bases short and J 4 bases short, with 18 bases between. CDR3 size: 15 residues. Written as DNA, the CDR3 is TGCAGCGTTGGAGGAGGTCCGGGTGCAGCAGATACGCAGTATTTT. It yields the protein CSVGGGPGAADTQYF.

This clonotype was seen many times. V and J are TRBV20-1 and TRBJ2-5; TRBD2 might be the D (5 bases). The CDR3 runs to 14 residues. The V and J ends lost 2 bases and 0 bases respectively, with 10 bases between them. CDR1 is DFQATT, CDR2 SNEGSKA, per germline (reference sequence). The CDR3, as DNA: TGCAGTGCTAGAACCCCGGGGAACCAAGAGACCCAGTACTTC. Translation gives CSARTPGNQETQYF.

This clonotype was observed many times. The chain couples TRBV20-1 to TRBJ2-7, with 13 nucleotides matching TRBD2. CDR3 length: 14 residues. The junction had 8 bases not matched to a gene; V was cut back by 6 bases and J by 6 bases. CDR1 DFQATT and CDR2 SNEGSKA come from the germline V gene (reference sequence). In DNA, the CDR3 is TGCAGTGCAAGACTAGCGGGAGGTCTTAGCGAGCAGTACTTC. Its translation is CSARLAGGLSEQYF.

This clonotype was detected many times. The chain carries TRBV20-1 and TRBJ2-1; D is unresolved. The CDR3 is 11 residues long. Germline-derived CDR1 and CDR2 are DFQATT and SNEGSKA (reference sequence). With 0 bases removed from V and 12 bases from J, the gap between germline ends came to 9 bases. This CDR3 reads CSARDPRGQFF. CDR3 coding DNA: TGCAGTGCTAGAGACCCCCGCGGGCAGTTCTTC.

In this sample, this clonotype turned up many times. V and J are TRBV29-1 and TRBJ2-3; 11 nucleotides agree with TRBD1. The CDR3 runs 14 residues. CDR1 is SQVTM and CDR2 is ANQGSEA in the germline V gene. The V segment lost 4 bases and the J segment 6 bases; nucleotides outside the gene matches: 6. CDR3 in DNA: TGCAGCGTTGCCCGGACAGGGGGCGCGGATACGCAGTATTTT. This codes for CSVARTGGADTQYF.

The chain has TRBV10-3 and TRBJ2-7; D uncertain. The germline CDR1 and CDR2 sequences are ENHRY and SYGVKD. Trimming left V 3 bases short and J 4 bases short, with 7 bases between. The CDR3 extends over 12 amino acids. CDR3 sequence: CAISDKGYEQYF. For the CDR3, the DNA is TGTGCCATCAGTGACAAGGGTTACGAGCAGTACTTC.

This clonotype occurred many times. The chain uses TRBV20-1 and TRBJ2-2; no clear D gene. V lost 7 bases and J lost 6, with 15 bases in between. The CDR3 extends over 13 amino acids. Germline V CDR1 and CDR2: DFQATT, SNEGSKA (reference sequence). CDR3 bases: TGCAGTGGAAGATTCCCGGGTCCCGGGGAGCTGTTTTTT. Protein product: CSGRFPGPGELFF.

By share, this clonotype counts as medium-sized. The chain employs TRBV4-3 and TRBJ2-6; D is uncertain. Germline V gives CDR1 LGHNA, CDR2 YSLEER. The CDR3 runs 16 residues. The V gene lost 1 base and the J gene lost 0 bases, with 7 bases spanning the gap. CDR3 sequence (DNA): TGCGCCAGCAGCCAAGCTCACCACTCTGGGGCCAACGTCCTGACTTTC. It yields the protein CASSQAHHSGANVLTF.

DNA of the CDR3: TGTGCCAGCAGTTACTCGTCCAAAACCGGTGAGCAGTTCTTC. It is translated as CASSYSSKTGEQFF. The chain joins TRBV6-6 to TRBJ2-1; no firm D call. The CDR3 sequence is 14 residues long. V lost 0 bases and J 9 bases, leaving 12 bases between the germline ends. Germline lookup yields CDR1 MNHNY and CDR2 SVGAGI (reference sequence).

This clonotype appeared once. The chain carries TRBV21-1 and TRBJ2-2; the table's TRBD2 call for D was not verified on the DNA. TRBV21-1 corresponds to a pseudogene. The CDR3 spans 15 residues. The CDR3 loop reads CASSRSGRVTGELFF. The CDR3 DNA reads as TGTGCCAGCAGCAGGAGCGGGAGAGTCACTGGGGAGCTGTTTTTT.

This clonotype was detected ten times or more. The chain links TRBV6-5 to TRBJ2-7, with a possible D match to TRBD2 (5 bases). Deletions cut 2 bases from V and 0 bases from J, with 11 bases between. This CDR3 has 15 residues. From germline, CDR1 is MNHEY and CDR2 SVGAGI. For the CDR3, the DNA is TGTGCCAGCAGTTACCGGACGGGGAGCTCCTACGAGCAGTACTTC. Translation: CASSYRTGSSYEQYF.

In this sample, this clonotype is medium-sized (0.01 to 0.1%). The chain has TRBV29-1 and TRBJ1-1; no firm D call. Germline CDR1 and CDR2: SQVTM and ANQGSEA. The CDR3 consists of 13 residues. Trimming left V 6 bases short and J 1 base short, with 12 bases between. The CDR3 region has the DNA TGCAGCGTCCGGGCGGGCAGGAACACTGAAGCTTTCTTT. This gives the protein CSVRAGRNTEAFF.

Ten or more counts support this clonotype. V usage is TRBV5-1 and J usage is TRBJ2-7, with TRBD1 matching over 7 bases. CDR3 size: 15 residues. The junction had 10 bases not matched to a gene; V was cut back by 4 bases and J by 3 bases. Germline lookup yields CDR1 SGHRS and CDR2 YFSETQ. In nucleotides, the CDR3 is TGCGCCAGCAGCCCGCGGACAGGAATGGGCTACGAGCAGTACTTC. The encoded protein is CASSPRTGMGYEQYF.

This clonotype appeared many times. This chain joins TRBV18 and TRBJ2-5; D not certain. This CDR3 has 11 amino acids. Germline V gives CDR1 KGHSH, CDR2 LQKENI. Deletions cut 3 bases from V and 3 bases from J, with 2 bases between. CDR3 sequence: CASSPKETQYF. DNA of the CDR3: TGTGCCAGCTCACCCAAAGAGACCCAGTACTTC.

This clonotype was counted many times. The chain carries TRBV20-1 and TRBJ2-5; 7 positions agree with TRBD2. Germline loops: CDR1 DFQATT, CDR2 SNEGSKA (reference sequence). CDR3 size: 15 residues. V was pared by 6 bases and J by 5 bases, with 15 bases of the junction left unmatched. The CDR3: CSAERLAPPSETQYF. In DNA, the CDR3 is TGCAGTGCCGAACGACTAGCCCCACCATCGGAGACCCAGTACTTC.

This clonotype is termed medium-sized (0.01 to 0.1%). The CDR3 reads CASSLSGTPLEQYF. For the CDR3, the DNA is TGCGCCAGCAGCTTGTCCGGGACACCTTTAGAGCAGTACTTC. The genes are TRBV5-1 and TRBJ2-7; D is possibly TRBD1 (6 bases). V lost 1 base and J 7 bases, leaving 15 bases between the germline ends. CDR1 is SGHRS, CDR2 YFSETQ, per germline. This CDR3 has 14 amino acids.

This clonotype was found many times. The V and J genes are TRBV20-1 and TRBJ2-1, with D uncertain. The germline V and J ends were trimmed by 3 bases and 0 bases, with 9 bases remaining between them. Germline V gives CDR1 DFQATT, CDR2 SNEGSKA (reference sequence). This CDR3 region has 14 residues. CDR3 nucleotides: TGCAGTGCTAGTCGTACGGGCTCCTACAATGAGCAGTTCTTC. Residues: CSASRTGSYNEQFF.

This clonotype came up many times. The rearrangement links TRBV5-6 to TRBJ2-7; no clear D. The CDR3 contains 11 residues. The V and J ends lost 0 bases and 6 bases respectively, with 4 bases between them. Per germline, CDR1 SGHDT and CDR2 YYEEEE. The CDR3 sequence is CASSLGGEQYF. As DNA, the CDR3 is TGTGCCAGCAGCTTGGGCGGCGAGCAGTACTTC.